This TCR beta chain was identified in a study of patients and donors after allogeneic stem cell transplantation (dated by TCRdb to 2020 to 2021). The trim is 9 bases for V and 0 bases for J, with a gap of 14 bases between the germline ends. CDR1 and CDR2, per the germline V gene, are ENHRY and SYGVKD. From cysteine to phenylalanine, the CDR3 is 15 amino acids long. The entry retains the CDR3 DNA only, 45 bases that are in frame from base 1. As regards this clonotype: There is no known antigen for this receptor. Base qualities are missing; no much larger clone stands one base away.

Library method: RT-PCR. TCRdb shows the sequencer as NextSeq 550. TCRdb ran its own pipeline on the public reads, namely fastp trimming at Q25 and MiXCR clone calling, and kept in-frame beta chains. Every entry covers one CDR3 protein and lists the most common genes and DNA from its rows. The sample includes about a million distinct CDR3 sequences, with 18% observed a single time. The ten largest make up roughly 6.4% of the sample. The sequence was collected from a human donor who was either an allogeneic HSCT recipient or a stem cell or donor lymphocyte infusion donor (not recorded which). It is not recorded whose cells these are; they may come from a transplant donor. The sequence links TRBV10-3 to TRBJ2-2, with the identity of the D gene unclear. The sample comprised blood, either unsorted or a sorted T cell fraction (not recorded which). In nucleotide form, the sequence is TGTGCCATGTCATTTAGTGACGCGAACACCGGGGAGCTGTTTTTT. Translation gives CAMSFSDANTGELFF.